These 20 T cell receptor beta chains came from one sample sequenced in a study of cytomegalovirus exposure and HLA in healthy donors. Use of 60 Vbeta and 13 Jbeta primers characterized the PCR. Sequenced by immunoSEQ multiplex PCR; TCRdb stores in-frame clones only, minus some. The sample contains 150,000 to 200,000 clones, over 60% of which appear only once. Sequenced: PBMCs. All receptors come from a male donor in good health and CMV-seronegative.

The CDR3 nucleotides are TGTGCCAGCAGCCCTGCAGGGGGGCCAAATCAGCCCCAGCATTTT. Translated: CASSPAGGPNQPQHF. The V gene is TRBV6-6, the J gene TRBJ1-5, with 7 bases lining up with TRBD1. This CDR3 contains 15 residues. CDR1 is MNHNY, CDR2 SVGAGI, per germline (reference sequence). The V and J ends lost 6 bases and 4 bases, in that order; junction bases with no gene match: 9.

The chain couples TRBV21-1 to TRBJ1-2; TRBD1 is the table's D call and was not checked against the DNA. TRBV21-1 is described as a pseudogene. The CDR3 runs 14 residues. The CDR3 DNA follows: TGTGCCAGCAGCAAAGATGGGGCTCCAACGGGCTACACCTTC. Encoded protein: CASSKDGAPTGYTF.

This clone was counted once. The chain joins TRBV7-6 to TRBJ2-7; TRBD2 matches at 14 bases. Germline CDR1 and CDR2: SGHVS and FNYEAQ. The junction had 10 bases not matched to a gene; V was cut back by 5 bases and J by 7 bases. The CDR3 runs to 16 residues. CDR3: CASSLLTSGGAGEQYF. The CDR3 DNA reads TGTGCCAGCAGCCTGTTGACTAGCGGGGGGGCTGGAGAGCAGTACTTC.

J is TRBJ2-3 and V is TRBV27, with a tentative D call TRBD2 (5 bases). V dropped 5 bases and J dropped 0 bases, with 12 bases sitting between them. Per germline, CDR1 MNHEY and CDR2 SMNVEV (reference sequence). This CDR3 has 15 amino acids. The CDR3 reads CASSPPAASTDTQYF. The CDR3 DNA reads as TGTGCCAGCAGTCCCCCAGCGGCTAGCACAGATACGCAGTATTTT.

The rearrangement joins TRBV5-1 to TRBJ1-1, with a tentative D call TRBD1 (5 bases). V was shortened by 1 base and J by 1 base, with 14 bases between the two germline ends. Germline assignment: CDR1 SGHRS and CDR2 YFSETQ. The CDR3 is 16 residues long. CDR3 region: CASSLRQGPWNTEAFF. In DNA, the CDR3 is TGCGCCAGCAGCTTGAGGCAGGGCCCATGGAACACTGAAGCTTTCTTT.

The chain links TRBV5-1 to TRBJ2-7; D possibly corresponds to TRBD1 (5 bases). The CDR3 covers 12 residues. The V and J ends lost 4 bases and 4 bases respectively, with 9 bases between them. The V gene's germline CDR1 is SGHRS and CDR2 YFSETQ. The CDR3 bases are TGCGCCAGCAGCCCCCCAGGGTACGAGCAGTACTTC. It encodes CASSPPGYEQYF.

The rearrangement links TRBV11-3 to TRBJ1-2; D not certain. CDR1 and CDR2 from the germline V gene are SGHNT and YENEEA. Trimming removed 0 bases from V and 2 bases from J, with 4 bases in between. The CDR3 has 13 residues. CDR3 in DNA: TGTGCCAGCAGCTTAGACGGGAACTATGGCTACACCTTC. Translating it yields CASSLDGNYGYTF.

The genes are TRBV4-3 and TRBJ2-1; D remains unclear. V gave up 1 base and J gave up 9 bases, with 10 bases separating them. The germline gives CDR1 LGHNA, CDR2 YSLEER. This CDR3 region has 13 residues. The CDR3 DNA is TGCGCCAGCAGCCAAGGAGAAGTTCCTGAGCAGTTCTTC. This codes for CASSQGEVPEQFF.

The gene calls are TRBV28 and TRBJ2-7; D is perhaps TRBD2 (7 bases). CDR3 length: 16 residues. With 5 bases removed from V and 2 bases from J, the gap between germline ends came to 19 bases. Germline V CDR1 and CDR2: MDHEN, SYDVKM. The CDR3 sequence is CASSATGASGPYEQYF. The DNA for the CDR3 is TGTGCCAGCAGTGCCACGGGGGCTAGCGGACCCTACGAGCAGTACTTC.

The chain employs TRBV30 and TRBJ1-5; TRBD1 is a possible D gene (6 bases). This CDR3 contains 13 residues. CDR1 GTSNPN and CDR2 SVGIG come from the germline V gene (reference sequence). Trimming pared 5 bases from V and 1 base from J, leaving 9 bases between. DNA of the CDR3: TGTGCCTGGGGGACACAAAGCAATCAGCCCCAGCATTTT. Translating it yields CAWGTQSNQPQHF.

The gene calls are TRBV30 and TRBJ1-5; no clear D gene. The germline V and J ends were trimmed by 2 bases and 0 bases, with 5 bases remaining between them. Germline V gene lookup returns CDR1 GTSNPN and CDR2 SVGIG (reference sequence). The CDR3 sequence is 13 residues long. The CDR3 sequence: CAWSSYSNQPQHF. The CDR3 DNA reads TGTGCCTGGAGTTCTTATAGCAATCAGCCCCAGCATTTT.

The gene calls are TRBV30 and TRBJ1-1; the match to TRBD1 covers 7 bases. Germline V gene lookup returns CDR1 GTSNPN and CDR2 SVGIG (reference sequence). Losses at the gene ends were 7 bases for V and 0 bases for J; bases not matched to a gene: 11. This CDR3 spans 15 amino acids. The CDR3 is CASYRDRDMNTEAFF. CDR3 coding DNA: TGTGCCTCCTACCGAGACAGGGATATGAACACTGAAGCTTTCTTT.

This clone occurred a few times. The rearrangement joins TRBV9 to TRBJ2-5, with TRBD1 identical over 10 bases. Germline V gene data show CDR1 as SGDLS and CDR2 as YYNGEE. The V segment lost 3 bases and the J segment 5 bases; nucleotides outside the gene matches: 7. The CDR3 contains 15 residues. In DNA, the CDR3 is TGTGCCAGCAGCGGCCGACAGGGGGCAGTGGAGACCCAGTACTTC. Translation: CASSGRQGAVETQYF.

This clone was recorded a few times. The chain's CDR3 is CASSAQGGEAFF. The CDR3 region has the DNA TGTGCCAGCAGCGCTCAAGGGGGTGAGGCTTTCTTT. The V gene is TRBV7-8, the J gene TRBJ1-1, with D possibly matching TRBD1 (6 bases). Germline V gene data show CDR1 as SGHVS and CDR2 as FQNEAQ. CDR3 length: 12 amino acids. The ends were cut back, 5 bases at V and 11 bases at J, with 15 bases in the middle. Variable domain in full (rest from reference TRBV7-8 and TRBJ1-1): GAGVSQSPRYKVAKRGQDVALRCDPISGHVSLFWYQQALGQGPEFLTYFQNEAQLDKSGLPSDRFFAERPEGSVSTLKIQRTQQEDSAVYLCASSAQGGEAFFGQGTRLTVV.

This chain uses TRBV5-1 with TRBJ2-7, with 7 bases identical to TRBD1. Germline CDR1 SGHRS, CDR2 YFSETQ. There are 15 residues in the CDR3. J lost 1 base, V lost 1 base, and 5 bases had no gene match. The CDR3 is CASSLLGGSSYEQYF. The CDR3, as DNA: TGCGCCAGCAGCTTGTTAGGGGGCTCATCCTACGAGCAGTACTTC.

The chain joins TRBV7-2 to TRBJ2-5; 12 positions agree with TRBD2. The CDR3 is 17 amino acids. Looked up from germline, CDR1 is SGHTA and CDR2 is FQGNSA. The V and J ends lost 6 bases and 2 bases, in that order; junction bases with no gene match: 10. CDR3 DNA: TGTGCCAGCAGTAGTGGACTAGCGGGAACCTCACAAGAGACCCAGTACTTC. It is translated as CASSSGLAGTSQETQYF.

The J gene is TRBJ2-1, the V gene TRBV6-5; 14 nucleotides agree with TRBD2. The ends lost 6 bases at V and 6 bases at J; junction bases unmatched: 4. The germline V gene has CDR1 MNHEY and CDR2 SVGAGI. The CDR3 spans 15 residues. The CDR3 sequence: CASSAGTSGSNEQFF. The CDR3 bases are TGTGCCAGCAGCGCCGGGACTAGCGGGAGCAATGAGCAGTTCTTC.

This clone appeared once. The chain carries TRBV30 and TRBJ1-1; D is ambiguous. The CDR3 totals 15 residues. Germline V CDR1 and CDR2: GTSNPN, SVGIG (reference sequence). Trimming stripped 3 bases from V and 3 bases from J, with 17 bases between. In DNA, the CDR3 is TGTGCCTGGAGCCTAAGTTATTTGGTGGACACTGAAGCTTTCTTT. It is translated as CAWSLSYLVDTEAFF.

This chain joins TRBV28 and TRBJ1-1, with 8 nucleotides matching TRBD1. With 7 bases clipped from V and 0 bases from J, the junction kept 4 bases outside the gene matches. CDR1 and CDR2 from the germline V gene are MDHEN and SYDVKM. The CDR3 totals 14 residues. CDR3 residues: CASTQGAVNTEAFF. The CDR3 nucleotides are TGTGCCAGCACCCAGGGGGCCGTGAACACTGAAGCTTTCTTT.

Points on this clone: At one end the junction does not follow the germline gene, possibly because of a read error. The chain carries TRBV9 and TRBJ1-2, with D perhaps matching TRBD1 (5 bases). The CDR3 has 15 amino acids. The germline V gene has CDR1 SGDLS and CDR2 YYNGEE. The chain's CDR3 is CTSSARGRGNYGYTF. In DNA, the CDR3 is TGTACCAGCAGCGCCCGGGGGAGGGGCAACTATGGCTACACCTTC. The full variable domain, its missing parts supplied by reference TRBV9 and TRBJ1-2, is DSGVTQTPKHLITATGQRVTLRCSPRSGDLSVYWYQQSLDQGLQFLIQYYNGEERAKGNILERFSAQQFPDLHSELNLSSLELGDSALYFCTSSARGRGNYGYTFGSGTRLTVV.